Listed here are 18 T cell receptor beta chains from one sample, sequenced in a study of blood T cell repertoires in COVID-19. Here immunoSEQ multiplex PCR was the method, and the copy in TCRdb shows in-frame clones only, minus some. The sample lists roughly 43,000 clones, over 75% occurring once. Material for sequencing was peripheral blood. Receptor source: a human donor in a cohort sampled during active COVID-19. The donor label of this sample is uncertain.

This chain links TRBV6-1 with TRBJ2-2, with 9 bases matching TRBD1. J was trimmed by 1 base and V by 4 bases; bases with no gene match: 7. The CDR3 runs 17 residues. CDR1 and CDR2 from the germline V gene are MNHNS and SASEGT. CDR3 coding DNA: TGTGCCAGCAGTGGCCGGGACAGGGTTGGGAACACCGGGGAGCTGTTTTTT. This translates into CASSGRDRVGNTGELFF.

The gene calls are TRBV7-9 and TRBJ2-7, with 7 bases fitting TRBD2. The CDR3 extends over 17 amino acids. J lost 1 base, V lost 4 bases, and 13 bases had no gene match. CDR1 is SEHNR, CDR2 FQNEAQ, per germline (reference sequence). For the CDR3, the DNA is TGTGCCAGCAGCTACGGTAGGGACGGCGGGGGTTCCTACGAGCAGTACTTC. Protein: CASSYGRDGGGSYEQYF. Full variable domain (missing parts from reference TRBV7-9 and TRBJ2-7): DTGVSQNPRHKITKRGQNVTFRCDPISEHNRLYWYRQTLGQGPEFLTYFQNEAQLEKSRLLSDRFSAERPKGSFSTLEIQRTEQGDSAMYLCASSYGRDGGGSYEQYFGPGTRLTVT.

V gene TRBV10-3 combines with J gene TRBJ1-4; the D gene is possibly TRBD1 (5 bases). In germline, CDR1 is ENHRY, CDR2 SYGVKD. Trimming stripped 5 bases from V and 6 bases from J, with 13 bases between. This CDR3 has 14 residues. In DNA, the CDR3 is TGTGCCATCAGTTCAGGGAGGGGAGATGAAAAACTGTTTTTT. This encodes CAISSGRGDEKLFF.

The chain carries TRBV10-3 and TRBJ2-2; the D gene is possibly TRBD1 (6 bases). The germline CDR1 and CDR2 sequences are ENHRY and SYGVKD. V dropped 6 bases and J dropped 0 bases, with 14 bases sitting between them. There are 16 residues in the CDR3. CDR3 region: CAIRPPGTPNTGELFF. CDR3 bases: TGTGCCATCAGACCACCCGGGACACCGAACACCGGGGAGCTGTTTTTT.

This sequence joins TRBV11-2 and TRBJ2-2, with 7 positions matching TRBD1. Germline V CDR1 and CDR2: SGHAT, FQNNGV. The CDR3 totals 18 residues. Trimming removed 5 bases from V and 0 bases from J; junction bases left unmatched: 12. The CDR3 nucleotides are TGTGCCAGCAGCGATCGGGTAGGGGGCACCCCGAACACCGGGGAGCTGTTTTTT. As protein: CASSDRVGGTPNTGELFF.

This chain joins TRBV13 and TRBJ1-2, with TRBD1 matching over 9 bases. The V segment lost 5 bases and the J segment 1 base; nucleotides outside the gene matches: 11. Germline V gives CDR1 PRHDT, CDR2 FYEKMQ (reference sequence). The CDR3 has 17 amino acids. The CDR3 protein is CASSPGTGRGFNYGYTF. In nucleotides, the CDR3 is TGTGCCAGCAGCCCGGGGACAGGGCGGGGGTTTAACTATGGCTACACCTTC.

The chain combines TRBV7-8 with TRBJ2-7; 11 positions match TRBD1. The CDR3 runs to 17 residues. J was trimmed by 4 bases and V by 3 bases; bases with no gene match: 11. CDR1 is SGHVS and CDR2 is FQNEAQ in the germline V gene. CDR3: CASSLRSPGQGDYEQYF. CDR3 coding DNA: TGTGCCAGCAGCTTGCGATCTCCGGGACAGGGGGATTACGAGCAGTACTTC.

The CDR3: CASRLVPSRGYTF. In nucleotides, the CDR3 is TGTGCAAGTCGCTTAGTTCCGAGTCGGGGCTACACCTTC. This chain connects TRBV12-2 to TRBJ1-2. TRBV12-2 is reported as a pseudogene. The CDR3 runs 13 residues.

The V call is TRBV27, the J call TRBJ2-1, with TRBD1 matching over 8 bases. There are 15 residues in the CDR3. Germline V lookup: CDR1 MNHEY, CDR2 SMNVEV (reference sequence). Unmatched junction bases numbered 9, after V lost 1 base and J lost 10 bases. The CDR3 loop reads CASSLLDRAPREQFF. CDR3 DNA sequence: TGTGCCAGCAGTTTATTGGACAGGGCCCCCCGAGAGCAGTTCTTC.

This sequence joins TRBV2 and TRBJ2-3; 8 nucleotides agree with TRBD2. CDR3 length equals 15 residues. The ends lost 3 bases at V and 6 bases at J; junction bases unmatched: 8. Germline CDR1 and CDR2: SNHLY and FYNNEI. CDR3 DNA sequence: TGTGCCAGCAGTGAGCGAGCGGGGGTATCGGATACGCAGTATTTT. This codes for CASSERAGVSDTQYF.

The rearrangement links TRBV28 to TRBJ1-2, with D possibly matching TRBD1 (5 bases). The CDR3 length is 13 residues. V was clipped by 6 bases and J by 7 bases, with 15 bases between them. CDR1 is MDHEN, CDR2 SYDVKM, per germline. The CDR3 DNA reads TGTGCCAGCAGGCTGGACAAACTAACTGGCTACACCTTC. This encodes CASRLDKLTGYTF.

This clone was seen more than once but under ten times. The J gene is TRBJ1-6, the V gene TRBV4-3, with D possibly TRBD1 on 6 matching bases. Germline V gene data show CDR1 as LGHNA and CDR2 as YSLEER. The CDR3 is 16 residues long. Trimming shortened V by 0 bases and J by 5 bases, and 11 bases separated the two germline ends. The CDR3 DNA reads TGCGCCAGCAGCCAAGAAAACAGGGCGGATAATTCACCCCTCCACTTT. As protein: CASSQENRADNSPLHF.

V gene TRBV6-2 or TRBV6-3 combines with J gene TRBJ2-3; 11 bases fit TRBD1. Looked up from germline, CDR1 is MNHEY and CDR2 is SVGEGT. This CDR3 is 17 amino acids long. With 6 bases clipped from V and 2 bases from J, the junction kept 10 bases outside the gene matches. Written as DNA, the CDR3 is TGTGCCAGCAGCTGGGACAGGGGGAACCCGGTCACAGATACGCAGTATTTT. It translates to CASSWDRGNPVTDTQYF.

This clone showed up just once. Here the CDR3 reads CASSQGLFGSNQPQHF. CDR3 in DNA: TGTGCCAGCAGCCAAGGTTTGTTCGGGAGCAATCAGCCCCAGCATTTT. The chain joins TRBV3-1 (or the pseudogene TRBV3-2) to TRBJ1-5; no clear D. V was pared by 1 base and J by 1 base, with 11 bases between. The CDR3 totals 16 residues. Germline V gives CDR1 LGHDT, CDR2 YNNKEL (reference sequence).

The chain is built from TRBV29-1 and TRBJ2-1, with 10 bases lining up with TRBD2. The CDR3 is 16 amino acids. Per the germline V gene, CDR1 is SQVTM and CDR2 is ANQGSEA. The trim removed 3 bases at V and 4 bases at J, leaving 9 bases unmatched. The CDR3 sequence is CSVDTLAGIPYNEQFF. Written as DNA, the CDR3 is TGCAGCGTTGATACACTAGCGGGGATACCGTACAATGAGCAGTTCTTC.

The chain joins TRBV11-2 to TRBJ2-7, with TRBD1 identical over 9 bases. The ends lost 5 bases at V and 1 base at J; junction bases unmatched: 15. The CDR3 runs 18 residues. Germline V gene data show CDR1 as SGHAT and CDR2 as FQNNGV. The CDR3 region is CASSPGAWWGTGSYEQYF. The CDR3 DNA reads TGTGCCAGCAGCCCAGGAGCCTGGTGGGGGACAGGGTCCTACGAGCAGTACTTC. The whole variable domain, filled in from reference TRBV11-2 and TRBJ2-7, reads EAGVAQSPRYKIIEKRQSVAFWCNPISGHATLYWYQQILGQGPKLLIQFQNNGVVDDSQLPKDRFSAERLKGVDSTLKIQPAKLEDSAVYLCASSPGAWWGTGSYEQYFGPGTRLTVT.

The chain is built from TRBV3-1 (or the pseudogene TRBV3-2) and TRBJ1-6, with D tentatively TRBD1 (5 bases). V dropped 1 base and J dropped 0 bases, with 13 bases sitting between them. Germline CDR1 and CDR2: LGHDT and YNNKEL (reference sequence). The CDR3 is 18 amino acids. CDR3 sequence (DNA): TGTGCCAGCAGCCAAGCGTCCGGGGGGAGCTCCTATAATTCACCCCTCCACTTT. It translates to CASSQASGGSSYNSPLHF.

This chain links TRBV2 with TRBJ2-1, with 8 bases that match TRBD2. The CDR3 spans 15 residues. V lost 8 bases and J lost 4; bases outside the gene matches: 10. Germline V gene data show CDR1 as SNHLY and CDR2 as FYNNEI. The CDR3 protein is CASLEKLAAYNEQFF. CDR3 DNA: TGTGCCAGCCTAGAGAAACTAGCGGCATACAATGAGCAGTTCTTC.